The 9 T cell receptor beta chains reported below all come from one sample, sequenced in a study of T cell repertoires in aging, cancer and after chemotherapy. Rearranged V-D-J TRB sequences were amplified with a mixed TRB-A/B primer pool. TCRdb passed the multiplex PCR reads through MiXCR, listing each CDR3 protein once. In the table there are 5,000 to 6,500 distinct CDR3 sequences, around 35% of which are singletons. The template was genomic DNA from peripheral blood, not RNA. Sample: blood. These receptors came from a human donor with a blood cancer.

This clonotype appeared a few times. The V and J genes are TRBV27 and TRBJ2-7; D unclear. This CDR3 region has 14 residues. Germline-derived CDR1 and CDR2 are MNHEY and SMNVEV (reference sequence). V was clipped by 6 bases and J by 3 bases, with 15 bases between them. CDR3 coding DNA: TGTGCCAGCAGCCAAGACACCGCCCTCTACGAGCAGTACTTC. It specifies CASSQDTALYEQYF.

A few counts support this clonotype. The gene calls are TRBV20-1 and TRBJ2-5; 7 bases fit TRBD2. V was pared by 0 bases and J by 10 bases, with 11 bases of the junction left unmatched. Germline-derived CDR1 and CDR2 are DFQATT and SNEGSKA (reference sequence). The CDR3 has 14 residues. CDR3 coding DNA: TGCAGTGCTAGAGACTTCCGGGACTACTCCTTCCAGTACTTC. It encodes CSARDFRDYSFQYF.

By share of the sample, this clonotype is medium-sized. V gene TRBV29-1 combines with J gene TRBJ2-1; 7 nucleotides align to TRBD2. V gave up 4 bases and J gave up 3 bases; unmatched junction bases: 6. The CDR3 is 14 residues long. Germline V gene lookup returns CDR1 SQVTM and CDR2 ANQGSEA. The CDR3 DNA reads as TGCAGCGTTGTGGGGGAGGGCCTCTACAATGAGCAGTTCTTC. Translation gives CSVVGEGLYNEQFF.

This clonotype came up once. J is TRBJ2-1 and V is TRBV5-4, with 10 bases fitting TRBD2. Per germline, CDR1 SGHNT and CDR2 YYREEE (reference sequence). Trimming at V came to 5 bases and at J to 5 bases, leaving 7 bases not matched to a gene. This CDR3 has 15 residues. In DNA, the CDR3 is TGTGCCAGCAGTCCAAAGCGGGAGGGAAACAATGAGCAGTTCTTC. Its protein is CASSPKREGNNEQFF.

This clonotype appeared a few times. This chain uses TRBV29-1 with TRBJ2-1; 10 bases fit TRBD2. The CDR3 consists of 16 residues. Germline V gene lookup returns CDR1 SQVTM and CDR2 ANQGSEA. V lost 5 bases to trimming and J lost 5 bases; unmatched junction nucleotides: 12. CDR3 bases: TGCAGCGTTTTGGGGTCTAGCGGGAGTAGTGACAATGAGCAGTTCTTC. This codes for CSVLGSSGSSDNEQFF.

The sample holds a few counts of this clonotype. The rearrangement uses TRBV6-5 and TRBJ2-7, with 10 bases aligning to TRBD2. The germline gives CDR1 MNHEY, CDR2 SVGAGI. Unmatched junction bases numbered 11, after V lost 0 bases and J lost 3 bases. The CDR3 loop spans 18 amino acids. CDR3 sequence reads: CASSYSKVRLAGNYEQYF. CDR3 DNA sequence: TGTGCCAGCAGTTACTCGAAGGTACGACTAGCGGGCAACTACGAGCAGTACTTC.

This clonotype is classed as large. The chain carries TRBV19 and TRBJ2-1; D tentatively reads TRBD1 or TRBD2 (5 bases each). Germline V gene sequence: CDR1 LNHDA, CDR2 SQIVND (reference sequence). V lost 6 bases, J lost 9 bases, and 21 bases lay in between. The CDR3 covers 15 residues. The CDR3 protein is CASSQGPGITIEQFF. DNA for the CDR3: TGTGCCAGTAGCCAGGGACCAGGGATTACAATTGAGCAGTTCTTC. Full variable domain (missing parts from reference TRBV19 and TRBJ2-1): DGGITQSPKYLFRKEGQNVTLSCEQNLNHDAMYWYRQDPGQGLRLIYYSQIVNDFQKGDIAEGYSVSREKKESFPLTVTSAQKNPTAFYLCASSQGPGITIEQFFGPGTRLTVL.

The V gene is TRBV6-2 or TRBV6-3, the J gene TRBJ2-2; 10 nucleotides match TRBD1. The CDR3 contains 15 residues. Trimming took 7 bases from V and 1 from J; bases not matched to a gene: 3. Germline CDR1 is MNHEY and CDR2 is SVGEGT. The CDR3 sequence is CASTRDRGNTGELFF. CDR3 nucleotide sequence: TGTGCCAGCACCAGGGACAGGGGGAACACCGGGGAGCTGTTTTTT.

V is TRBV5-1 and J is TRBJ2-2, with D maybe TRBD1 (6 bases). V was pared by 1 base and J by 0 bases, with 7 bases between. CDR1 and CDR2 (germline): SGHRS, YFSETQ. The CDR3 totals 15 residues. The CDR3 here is CASSLNRANTGELFF. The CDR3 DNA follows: TGCGCCAGCAGCTTGAACAGGGCGAACACCGGGGAGCTGTTTTTT.